Shown below are 21 T cell receptor beta chains from a single sample sequenced in a study of T cells expressing NK-cell markers. TCRdb re-called the 5' RACE reads; one entry per CDR3 protein, DNA not given. Reported are about 460,000 distinct CDR3 sequences; the ten largest clones contain more than 1.4%. Input material: blood T cells: a sorted CD56 or NKG2C T cell subset, CD4+ or CD8+ T cells, or bulk PBMC T cells (not recorded which). The receptors derive from a woman between 45 and 60 years old in good health.

This sequence joins TRBV5-1 and TRBJ1-1. Germline values: CDR1 SGHRS, CDR2 YFSETQ. CDR3 length equals 14 residues. The CDR3 spells CASSLSDEVTEAFF.

The chain has TRBV5-1 and TRBJ2-7; there is no DNA to check the TCRdb D call of TRBD1. CDR3 length: 14 amino acids. Looked up from germline, CDR1 is SGHRS and CDR2 is YFSETQ. This CDR3 is CASSLARDTKEQYF. The full variable domain, in which reference TRBV5-1 and TRBJ2-7 provide the parts outside the CDR3, is KAGVTQTPRYLIKTRGQQVTLSCSPISGHRSVSWYQQTPGQGLQFLFEYFSETQRNKGNFPGRFSGRQFSNSRSEMNVSTLELGDSALYLCASSLARDTKEQYFGPGTRLTVT.

The V and J genes are TRBV20-1 and TRBJ1-4; TCRdb picks TRBD1, but there is no DNA to check that call. The CDR3 contains 16 residues. Germline assignment: CDR1 DFQATT and CDR2 SNEGSKA (reference sequence). The chain's CDR3 is CSARDSGTPTNEKLFF.

This chain links TRBV12-3 or TRBV12-4 with TRBJ1-1; TCRdb outputs TRBD1, but without DNA this stays unchecked. The CDR3 totals 14 residues. The CDR3 is CASTPTGGYAEAFF.

The chain is built from TRBV29-1 and TRBJ2-3; checking the TCRdb D call of TRBD1 is not possible without DNA. The CDR3 loop spans 12 amino acids. Germline-derived CDR1 and CDR2 are SQVTM and ANQGSEA. CDR3 region: CSLNRVADTQYF.

This chain uses TRBV27 with TRBJ2-3; TCRdb selects TRBD1, and the lack of DNA leaves this call unchecked. Germline V gene lookup returns CDR1 MNHEY and CDR2 SMNVEV (reference sequence). This CDR3 has 17 amino acids. CDR3 sequence reads: CASSPSRAGFGTDTQYF.

This chain links TRBV20-1 with TRBJ1-2. CDR1 is DFQATT, CDR2 SNEGSKA, per germline (reference sequence). The CDR3 length is 13 residues. CDR3 sequence: CSARDIRANGYTF.

J is TRBJ2-1 and V is TRBV4-2; without DNA, the TCRdb call of TRBD1 cannot be checked. The CDR3 sequence is 14 residues long. Germline V gives CDR1 LGHNA, CDR2 YNFKEQ. CDR3 sequence: CASSQDGTGDEQFF.

This chain links TRBV7-6 with TRBJ1-4. This CDR3 spans 14 amino acids. Per the germline V gene, CDR1 is SGHVS and CDR2 is FNYEAQ. CDR3: CASSLGQNNEKLFF.

The chain has TRBV7-9 and TRBJ2-7; TCRdb's D call of TRBD1 is untestable without DNA. This CDR3 spans 16 amino acids. Germline CDR1 and CDR2: SEHNR and FQNEAQ (reference sequence). The CDR3 reads CASSPRTGTGDHEQYF.

The rearrangement links TRBV11-3 to TRBJ2-1; TCRdb outputs TRBD2, but without DNA this stays unchecked. The CDR3 contains 15 residues. The V gene's germline CDR1 is SGHNT and CDR2 YENEEA. CDR3 in amino acids: CASSPLAVVYNEQFF.

This CDR3 reads CASRAQGTNYGYTF. J is TRBJ1-2 and V is TRBV3-1; the D call of TRBD1 rests on TCRdb alone, since no DNA is present to check it. Germline V gene lookup returns CDR1 LGHDT and CDR2 YNNKEL (reference sequence). The CDR3 is 14 residues long. The full variable domain, in which reference TRBV3-1 and TRBJ1-2 provide the parts outside the CDR3, is DTAVSQTPKYLVTQMGNDKSIKCEQNLGHDTMYWYKQDSKKFLKIMFSYNNKELIINETVPNRFSPKSPDKAHLNLHINSLELGDSAVYFCASRAQGTNYGYTFGSGTRLTVV.

This chain connects TRBV5-1 to TRBJ2-4; absent DNA, TCRdb's TRBD1 call cannot be checked. The CDR3 covers 14 residues. The germline CDR1 and CDR2 sequences are SGHRS and YFSETQ. CDR3 protein: CASSLAGGPHIQYF.

This sequence joins TRBV9 and TRBJ2-2. Per germline, CDR1 SGDLS and CDR2 YYNGEE. The CDR3 spans 12 residues. CDR3 loop: CASSVGRGELFF.

The V call is TRBV20-1, the J call TRBJ2-5; TCRdb lists TRBD2, though no DNA is available to test this call. The CDR3 spans 18 residues. Germline V gene data show CDR1 as DFQATT and CDR2 as SNEGSKA (reference sequence). This CDR3 is CSARDLTAGDLYQETQYF.

The V and J genes are TRBV7-8 and TRBJ1-1; absent DNA, TCRdb's TRBD1 call cannot be checked. Germline-derived CDR1 and CDR2 are SGHVS and FQNEAQ. The CDR3 loop spans 16 amino acids. The CDR3 loop is CASSPGIWVGGTEAFF.

The chain combines TRBV3-1 with TRBJ2-7; TCRdb calls TRBD2, which cannot be checked without DNA. CDR1 LGHDT and CDR2 YNNKEL come from the germline V gene (reference sequence). This CDR3 is built from 14 residues. The CDR3 reads CASSRGSGSYEQYF.

The gene calls are TRBV10-3 and TRBJ2-6. The germline V gene encodes CDR1 ENHRY and CDR2 SYGVKD. This CDR3 is 17 amino acids long. The CDR3 loop is CAISRVSTVAGANVLTF.

CDR3 protein: CASSFPAGGVDTQYF. V gene TRBV7-2 combines with J gene TRBJ2-3; the D gene TCRdb calls, TRBD2, cannot be checked with no DNA. The germline V gene encodes CDR1 SGHTA and CDR2 FQGNSA. CDR3 length: 15 amino acids. Full variable domain (missing parts from reference TRBV7-2 and TRBJ2-3): GAGVSQSPSNKVTEKGKDVELRCDPISGHTALYWYRQSLGQGLEFLIYFQGNSAPDKSGLPSDRFSAERTGGSVSTLTIQRTQQEDSAVYLCASSFPAGGVDTQYFGPGTRLTVL.

The rearrangement joins TRBV11-3 to TRBJ2-6. The CDR3 has 13 residues. Looked up from germline, CDR1 is SGHNT and CDR2 is YENEEA. CDR3 amino acids: CASSLLQTNVLTF.

The chain employs TRBV6-5 and TRBJ1-5; with no DNA, the TCRdb D assignment of TRBD1 cannot be verified. Germline V lookup: CDR1 MNHEY, CDR2 SVGAGI. The CDR3 extends over 14 amino acids. The CDR3 spells CASRFAGDGQPQHF.